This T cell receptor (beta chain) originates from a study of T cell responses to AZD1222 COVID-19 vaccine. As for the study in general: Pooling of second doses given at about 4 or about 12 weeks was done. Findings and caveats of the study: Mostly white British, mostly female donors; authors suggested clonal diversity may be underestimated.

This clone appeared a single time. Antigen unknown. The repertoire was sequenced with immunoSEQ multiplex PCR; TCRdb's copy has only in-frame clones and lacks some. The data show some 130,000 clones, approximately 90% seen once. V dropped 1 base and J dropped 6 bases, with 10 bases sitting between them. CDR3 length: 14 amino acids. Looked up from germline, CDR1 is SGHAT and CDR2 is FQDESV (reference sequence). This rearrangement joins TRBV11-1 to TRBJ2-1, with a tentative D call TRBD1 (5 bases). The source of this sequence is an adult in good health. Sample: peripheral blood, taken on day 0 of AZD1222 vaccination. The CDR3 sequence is CASSLVGRVNEQFF. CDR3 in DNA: TGTGCCAGCAGCTTAGTGGGCAGGGTCAATGAGCAGTTCTTC.